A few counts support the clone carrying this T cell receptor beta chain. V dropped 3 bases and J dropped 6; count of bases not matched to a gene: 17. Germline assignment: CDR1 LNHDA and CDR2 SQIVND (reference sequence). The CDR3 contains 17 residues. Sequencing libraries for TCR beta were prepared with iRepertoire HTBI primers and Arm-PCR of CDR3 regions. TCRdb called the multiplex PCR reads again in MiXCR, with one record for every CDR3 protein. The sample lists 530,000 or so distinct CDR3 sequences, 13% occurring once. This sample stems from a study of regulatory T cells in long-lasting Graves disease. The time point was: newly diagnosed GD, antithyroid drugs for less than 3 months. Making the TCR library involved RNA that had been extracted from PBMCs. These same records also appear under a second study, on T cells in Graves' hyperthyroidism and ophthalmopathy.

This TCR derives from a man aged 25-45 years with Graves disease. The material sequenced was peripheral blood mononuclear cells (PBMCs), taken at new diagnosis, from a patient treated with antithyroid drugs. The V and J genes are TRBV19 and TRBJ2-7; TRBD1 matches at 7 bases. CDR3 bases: TGTGCCAGTAGTATGGTGGGGACAGTCCTTCGGCTTGGCGAGCAGTACTTC. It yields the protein CASSMVGTVLRLGEQYF.